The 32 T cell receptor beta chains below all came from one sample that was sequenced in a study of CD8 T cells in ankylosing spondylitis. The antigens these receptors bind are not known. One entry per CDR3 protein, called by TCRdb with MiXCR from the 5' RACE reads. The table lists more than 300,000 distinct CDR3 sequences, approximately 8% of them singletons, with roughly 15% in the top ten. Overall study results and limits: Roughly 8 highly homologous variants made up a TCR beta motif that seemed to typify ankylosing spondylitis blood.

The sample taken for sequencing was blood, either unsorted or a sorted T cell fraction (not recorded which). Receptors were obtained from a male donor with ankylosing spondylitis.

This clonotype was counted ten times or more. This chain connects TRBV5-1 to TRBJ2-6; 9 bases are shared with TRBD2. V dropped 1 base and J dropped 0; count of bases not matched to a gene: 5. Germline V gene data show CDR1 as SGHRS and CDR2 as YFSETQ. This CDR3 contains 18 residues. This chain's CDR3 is CASSLMGLATSGANVLTF. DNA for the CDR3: TGCGCCAGCAGCTTGATGGGACTAGCCACCTCTGGGGCCAACGTCCTGACTTTC.

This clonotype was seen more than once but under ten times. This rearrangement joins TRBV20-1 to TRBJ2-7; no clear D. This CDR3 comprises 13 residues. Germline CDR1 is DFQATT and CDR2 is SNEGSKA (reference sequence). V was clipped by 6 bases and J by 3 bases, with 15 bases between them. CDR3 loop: CSASRSSVYEQYF. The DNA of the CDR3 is TGCAGTGCGTCCCGAAGCTCCGTCTACGAGCAGTACTTC.

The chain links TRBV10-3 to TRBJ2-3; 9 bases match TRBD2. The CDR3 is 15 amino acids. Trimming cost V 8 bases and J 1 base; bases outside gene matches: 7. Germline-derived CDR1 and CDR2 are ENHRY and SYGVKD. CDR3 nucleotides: TGTGCCATCCGAGGCACTAGCGGGCGCACAGATACGCAGTATTTT. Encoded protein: CAIRGTSGRTDTQYF.

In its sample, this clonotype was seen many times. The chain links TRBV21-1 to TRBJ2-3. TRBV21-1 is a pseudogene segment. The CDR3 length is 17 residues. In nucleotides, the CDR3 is TGTGCCAGCAGCAAAGATTGGGCAGAAAGAAGCACAGATACGCAGTATTTT. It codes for CASSKDWAERSTDTQYF.

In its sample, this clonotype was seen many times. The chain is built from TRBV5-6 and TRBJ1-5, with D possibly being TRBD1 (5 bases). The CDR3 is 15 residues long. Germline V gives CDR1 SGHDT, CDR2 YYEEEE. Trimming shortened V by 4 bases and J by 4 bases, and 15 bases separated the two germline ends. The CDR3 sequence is CASSRGGLLNQPQHF. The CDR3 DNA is TGTGCCAGCAGCCGGGGGGGACTCTTGAATCAGCCCCAGCATTTT.

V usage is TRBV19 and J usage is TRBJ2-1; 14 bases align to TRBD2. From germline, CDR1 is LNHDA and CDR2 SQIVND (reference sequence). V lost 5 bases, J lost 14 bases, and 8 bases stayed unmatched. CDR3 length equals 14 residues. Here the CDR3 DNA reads TGTGCCAGTAGTGGGGGACTAGCGGGGGTTAAAAAGTTCTTC. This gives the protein CASSGGLAGVKKFF.

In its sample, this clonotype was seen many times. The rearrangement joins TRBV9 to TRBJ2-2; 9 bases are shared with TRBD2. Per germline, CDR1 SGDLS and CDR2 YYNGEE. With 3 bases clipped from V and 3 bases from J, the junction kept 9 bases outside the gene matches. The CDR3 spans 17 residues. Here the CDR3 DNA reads TGTGCCAGCAGCGCCGGCGGGAGGGCCTTGGACACCGGGGAGCTGTTTTTT. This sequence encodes CASSAGGRALDTGELFF.

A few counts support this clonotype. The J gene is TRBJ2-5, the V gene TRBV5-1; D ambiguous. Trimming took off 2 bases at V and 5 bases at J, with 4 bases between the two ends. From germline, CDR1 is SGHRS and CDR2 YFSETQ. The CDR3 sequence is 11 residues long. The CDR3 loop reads CASSFTETQYF. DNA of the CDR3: TGCGCCAGCAGCTTCACCGAGACCCAGTACTTC. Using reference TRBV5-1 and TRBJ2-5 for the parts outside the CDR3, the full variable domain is KAGVTQTPRYLIKTRGQQVTLSCSPISGHRSVSWYQQTPGQGLQFLFEYFSETQRNKGNFPGRFSGRQFSNSRSEMNVSTLELGDSALYLCASSFTETQYFGPGTRLLVL.

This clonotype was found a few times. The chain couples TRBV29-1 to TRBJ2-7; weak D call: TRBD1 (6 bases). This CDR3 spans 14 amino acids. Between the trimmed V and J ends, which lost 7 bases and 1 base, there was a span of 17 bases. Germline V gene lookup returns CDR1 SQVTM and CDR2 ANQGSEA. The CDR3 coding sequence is TGCAGCGCAGACCTCGGGACACCGTCCTACGAGCAGTACTTC. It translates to CSADLGTPSYEQYF.

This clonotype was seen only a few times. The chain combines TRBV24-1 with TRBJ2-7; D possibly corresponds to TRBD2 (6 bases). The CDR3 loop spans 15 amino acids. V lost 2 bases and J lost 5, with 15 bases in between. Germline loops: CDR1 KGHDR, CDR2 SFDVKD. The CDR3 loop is CATSDSIQGGHEQYF. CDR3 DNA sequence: TGTGCCACCAGTGATTCGATCCAGGGAGGACACGAGCAGTACTTC.

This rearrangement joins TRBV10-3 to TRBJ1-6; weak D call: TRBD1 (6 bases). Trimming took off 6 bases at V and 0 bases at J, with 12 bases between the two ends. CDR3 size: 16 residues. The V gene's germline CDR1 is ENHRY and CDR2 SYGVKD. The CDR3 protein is CAISLTGSSYNSPLHF. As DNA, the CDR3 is TGTGCCATCAGCCTAACAGGGAGCTCCTATAATTCACCCCTCCACTTT.

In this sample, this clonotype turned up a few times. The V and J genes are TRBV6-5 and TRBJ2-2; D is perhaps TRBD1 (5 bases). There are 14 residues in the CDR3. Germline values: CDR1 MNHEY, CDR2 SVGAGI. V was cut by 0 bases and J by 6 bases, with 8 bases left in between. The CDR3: CASSYSPGSGELFF. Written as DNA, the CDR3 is TGTGCCAGCAGTTACTCACCAGGGTCCGGGGAGCTGTTTTTT.

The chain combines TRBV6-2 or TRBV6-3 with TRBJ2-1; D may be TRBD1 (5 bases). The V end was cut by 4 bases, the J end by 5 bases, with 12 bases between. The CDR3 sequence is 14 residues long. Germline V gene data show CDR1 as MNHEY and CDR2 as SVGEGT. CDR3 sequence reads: CASSLGHRHNEQFF. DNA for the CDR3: TGTGCCAGCAGTTTGGGGCACCGGCACAATGAGCAGTTCTTC.

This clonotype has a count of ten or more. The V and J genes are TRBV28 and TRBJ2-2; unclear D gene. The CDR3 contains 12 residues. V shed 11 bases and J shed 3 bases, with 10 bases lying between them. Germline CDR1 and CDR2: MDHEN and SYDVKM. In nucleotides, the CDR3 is TGTGCCGTCCAGATCGACACCGGGGAGCTGTTTTTT. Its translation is CAVQIDTGELFF.

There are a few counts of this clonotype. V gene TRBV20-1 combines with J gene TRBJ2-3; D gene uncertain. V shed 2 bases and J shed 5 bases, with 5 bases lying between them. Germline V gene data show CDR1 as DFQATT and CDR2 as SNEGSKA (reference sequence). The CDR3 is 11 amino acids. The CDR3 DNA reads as TGCAGTGCTAGACTTGAAGATACGCAGTATTTT. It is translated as CSARLEDTQYF.

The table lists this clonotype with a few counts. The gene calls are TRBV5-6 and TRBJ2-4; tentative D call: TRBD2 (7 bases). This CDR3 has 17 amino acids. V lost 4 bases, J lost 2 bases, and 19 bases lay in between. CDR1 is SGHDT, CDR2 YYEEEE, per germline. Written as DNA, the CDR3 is TGTGCCAGCAGCGCCCAAGGGGGGGTTGGATCCAAAAACATTCAGTACTTC. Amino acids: CASSAQGGVGSKNIQYF. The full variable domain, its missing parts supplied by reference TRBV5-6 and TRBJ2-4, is DAGVTQSPTHLIKTRGQQVTLRCSPKSGHDTVSWYQQALGQGPQFIFQYYEEEERQRGNFPDRFSGHQFPNYSSELNVNALLLGDSALYLCASSAQGGVGSKNIQYFGAGTRLSVL.

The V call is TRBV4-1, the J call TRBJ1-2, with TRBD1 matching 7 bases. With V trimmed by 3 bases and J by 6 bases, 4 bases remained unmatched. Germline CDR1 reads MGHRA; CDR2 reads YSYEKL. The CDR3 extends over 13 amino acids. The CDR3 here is CASSHMTGNGYTF. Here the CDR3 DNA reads TGCGCCAGCAGCCATATGACAGGGAATGGCTACACCTTC.

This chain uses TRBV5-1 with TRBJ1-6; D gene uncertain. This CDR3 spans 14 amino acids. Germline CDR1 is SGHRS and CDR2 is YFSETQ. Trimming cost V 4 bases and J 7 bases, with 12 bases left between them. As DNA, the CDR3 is TGCGCCAGCAGCGCGGGTCTGGCGAATTCACCCCTCCACTTT. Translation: CASSAGLANSPLHF.

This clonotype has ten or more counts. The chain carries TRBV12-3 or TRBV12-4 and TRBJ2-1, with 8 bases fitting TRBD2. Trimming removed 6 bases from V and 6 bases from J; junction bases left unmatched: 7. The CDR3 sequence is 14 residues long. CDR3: CASSIGTSGNEQFF. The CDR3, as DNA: TGTGCCAGCAGCATCGGGACTAGTGGCAATGAGCAGTTCTTC.

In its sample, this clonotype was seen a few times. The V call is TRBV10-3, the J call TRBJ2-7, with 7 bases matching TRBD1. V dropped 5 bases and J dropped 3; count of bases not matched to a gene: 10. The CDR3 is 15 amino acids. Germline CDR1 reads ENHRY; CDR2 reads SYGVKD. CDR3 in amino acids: CAISFLGTAFYEQYF. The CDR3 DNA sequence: TGTGCCATCAGTTTCCTAGGGACAGCCTTCTACGAGCAGTACTTC.

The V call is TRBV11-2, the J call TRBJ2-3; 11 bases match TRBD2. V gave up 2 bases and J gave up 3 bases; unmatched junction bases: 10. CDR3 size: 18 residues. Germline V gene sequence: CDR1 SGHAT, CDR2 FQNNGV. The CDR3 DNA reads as TGTGCCAGCAGCTTAAACCCACCGGGACTAGCGGCAACAGATACGCAGTATTTT. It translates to CASSLNPPGLAATDTQYF.

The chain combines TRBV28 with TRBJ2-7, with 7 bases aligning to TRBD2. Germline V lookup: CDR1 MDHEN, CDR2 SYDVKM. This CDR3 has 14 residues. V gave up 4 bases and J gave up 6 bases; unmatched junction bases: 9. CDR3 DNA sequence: TGTGCCAGCAGTTCCGCGAGCGGGGTGCGCGAGCAGTACTTC. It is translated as CASSSASGVREQYF.

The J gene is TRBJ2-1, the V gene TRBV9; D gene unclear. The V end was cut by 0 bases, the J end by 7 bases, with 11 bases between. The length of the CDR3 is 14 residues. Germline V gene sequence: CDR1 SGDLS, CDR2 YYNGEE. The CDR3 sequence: CASSVEPRINEQFF. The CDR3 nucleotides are TGTGCCAGCAGCGTAGAGCCCCGAATTAATGAGCAGTTCTTC.

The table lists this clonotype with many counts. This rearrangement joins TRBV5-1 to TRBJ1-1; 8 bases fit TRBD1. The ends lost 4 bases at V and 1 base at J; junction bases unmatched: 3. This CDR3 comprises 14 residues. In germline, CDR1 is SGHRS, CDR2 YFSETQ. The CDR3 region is CASSNTGGNTEAFF. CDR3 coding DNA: TGCGCCAGCAGCAACACAGGGGGGAACACTGAAGCTTTCTTT.

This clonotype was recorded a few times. CDR3 sequence (DNA): TGTGCCAGCAGGGGCCCAAGAGGCTACACCTTC. This encodes CASRGPRGYTF. This chain joins TRBV27 and TRBJ1-2; no clear D gene. The CDR3 is 11 amino acids. Trimming removed 6 bases at V and 8 bases at J, with 10 bases between. Per the germline V gene, CDR1 is MNHEY and CDR2 is SMNVEV (reference sequence).

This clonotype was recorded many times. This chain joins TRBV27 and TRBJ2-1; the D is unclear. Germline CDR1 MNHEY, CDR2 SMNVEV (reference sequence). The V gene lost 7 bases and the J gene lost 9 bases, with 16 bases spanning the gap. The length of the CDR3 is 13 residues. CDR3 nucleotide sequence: TGTGCCAGCAAGGTGGTGGGGTGGGGTGAGCAGTTCTTC. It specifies CASKVVGWGEQFF.

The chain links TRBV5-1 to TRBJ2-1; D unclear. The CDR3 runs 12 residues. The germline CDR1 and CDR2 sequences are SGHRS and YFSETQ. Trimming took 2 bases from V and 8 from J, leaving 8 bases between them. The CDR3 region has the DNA TGCGCCAGCAGCTTCTCTTCTGATGAGCAGTTCTTC. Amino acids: CASSFSSDEQFF. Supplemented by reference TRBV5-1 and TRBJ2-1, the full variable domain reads KAGVTQTPRYLIKTRGQQVTLSCSPISGHRSVSWYQQTPGQGLQFLFEYFSETQRNKGNFPGRFSGRQFSNSRSEMNVSTLELGDSALYLCASSFSSDEQFFGPGTRLTVL.

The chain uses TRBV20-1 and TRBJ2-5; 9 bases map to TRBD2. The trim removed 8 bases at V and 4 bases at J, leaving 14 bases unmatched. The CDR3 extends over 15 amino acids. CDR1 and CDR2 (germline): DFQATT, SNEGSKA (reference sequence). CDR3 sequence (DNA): TGCAGTATGACTAGCGGAAAAGCCTACGGAGAGACCCAGTACTTC. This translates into CSMTSGKAYGETQYF.

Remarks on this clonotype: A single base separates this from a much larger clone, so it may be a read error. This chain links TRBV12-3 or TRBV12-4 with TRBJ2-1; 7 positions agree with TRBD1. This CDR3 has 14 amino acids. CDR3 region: CASSLNRGWNEKFF. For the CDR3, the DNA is TGTGCCAGCAGTTTGAACAGGGGATGGAATGAGAAGTTCTTC.

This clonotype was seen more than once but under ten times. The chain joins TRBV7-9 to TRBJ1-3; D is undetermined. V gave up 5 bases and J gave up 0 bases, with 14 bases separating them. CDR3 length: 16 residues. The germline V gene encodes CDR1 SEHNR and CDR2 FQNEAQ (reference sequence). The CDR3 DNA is TGTGCCAGCAGCCTGACGGACCGACGCTCTGGAAACACCATATATTTT. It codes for CASSLTDRRSGNTIYF. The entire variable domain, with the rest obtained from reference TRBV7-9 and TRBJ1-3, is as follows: DTGVSQNPRHKITKRGQNVTFRCDPISEHNRLYWYRQTLGQGPEFLTYFQNEAQLEKSRLLSDRFSAERPKGSFSTLEIQRTEQGDSAMYLCASSLTDRRSGNTIYFGEGSWLTVV.

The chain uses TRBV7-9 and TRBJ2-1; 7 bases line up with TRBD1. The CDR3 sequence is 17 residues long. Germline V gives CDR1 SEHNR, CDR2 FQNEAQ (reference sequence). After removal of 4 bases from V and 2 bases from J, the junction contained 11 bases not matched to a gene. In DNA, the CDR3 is TGTGCCAGCAGCTCAGAACAGGGGAAGGAAGCCTACAATGAGCAGTTCTTC. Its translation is CASSSEQGKEAYNEQFF.

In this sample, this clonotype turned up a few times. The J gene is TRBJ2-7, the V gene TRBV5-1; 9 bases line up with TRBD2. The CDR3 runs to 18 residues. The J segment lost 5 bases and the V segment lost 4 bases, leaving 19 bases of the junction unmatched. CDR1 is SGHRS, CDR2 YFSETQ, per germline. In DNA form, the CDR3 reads TGCGCCAGCAGCAAAACCGATATTGGGGCGGGAGGGAGGAACGAGCAGTACTTC. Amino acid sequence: CASSKTDIGAGGRNEQYF.